One and the same sample provided the 22 T cell receptor beta chains below, sequenced in a study of post-analysis software for immune sequencing data. Unique-molecular-identifier-tagged TCR beta cDNA libraries were used. TCRdb redid the calling of the PCR reads with MiXCR, one entry per CDR3 protein. Of 450,000 to 650,000 distinct CDR3 sequences in the sample, around 47% were seen once. These receptors have no identified antigens. Study conclusions and caveats: Among four or five TRBV segments more frequent in patients than controls were TRBV5-6, TRBV5-1 and TRBV20-1.

The sequenced sample consisted of blood. The origin of the receptors is a girl aged 10 to 17 with multiple sclerosis.

The genes are TRBV7-3 and TRBJ2-1, with D tentatively TRBD1 (5 bases). From germline, CDR1 is SGHTA and CDR2 FQGTGA. Trimming took off 2 bases at V and 7 bases at J, with 12 bases between the two ends. The CDR3 runs 14 residues. In DNA form, the CDR3 reads TGTGCCAGCAGCTTACACCAGGGTGTAAATGAGCAGTTCTTC. This encodes CASSLHQGVNEQFF.

This clonotype has a single count. The chain joins TRBV10-2 to TRBJ1-4; possibly TRBD1 for D (6 bases). V was trimmed by 5 bases and J by 6 bases, leaving 10 bases between them. This CDR3 has 13 amino acids. CDR1 is WSHSY, CDR2 SAAADI, per germline. The CDR3 loop reads CASSSQGYEKLFF. CDR3 nucleotides: TGCGCCAGCAGTTCCCAGGGGTATGAAAAACTGTTTTTT.

This clonotype was recorded a few times. The chain joins TRBV10-3 to TRBJ2-5; TRBD2 is a possible D gene (6 bases). The CDR3 consists of 13 residues. The germline V gene has CDR1 ENHRY and CDR2 SYGVKD. Trimming shortened V by 2 bases and J by 5 bases, and 9 bases separated the two germline ends. The CDR3 DNA follows: TGTGCCATCAGTGAGGCAAGCGGGGAGACCCAGTACTTC. Translating it yields CAISEASGETQYF.

CDR3 in amino acids: CASRPGQGPQNIQYF. CDR3 DNA: TGTGCCAGCAGACCAGGACAGGGGCCCCAAAACATTCAGTACTTC. The V call is TRBV12-3 or TRBV12-4, the J call TRBJ2-7; 9 nucleotides line up with TRBD1. The J call is doubtful: the DNA matches TRBJ2-4 better. The CDR3 extends over 15 amino acids.

CDR3 sequence: CASNQGSDEKLFF. In nucleotides, the CDR3 is TGTGCCAGCAATCAGGGGAGCGATGAAAAACTGTTTTTT. V usage is TRBV28 and J usage is TRBJ1-4; D perhaps matches TRBD1 (6 bases). The germline V gene encodes CDR1 MDHEN and CDR2 SYDVKM. Trimming took 7 bases from V and 6 from J, leaving 12 bases between them. The CDR3 length is 13 residues.

Ten or more counts support this clonotype. The CDR3 DNA is TGTGCCAGCAGTTTTGGCGGGACGGCGGGGGGCTACACCTTC. Translating it yields CASSFGGTAGGYTF. This rearrangement joins TRBV12-3 or TRBV12-4 to TRBJ1-2, with a tentative D call TRBD1 (5 bases). V was trimmed by 3 bases and J by 8 bases, leaving 16 bases between them. This CDR3 spans 14 amino acids.

V and J are TRBV4-1 and TRBJ2-7; 7 nucleotides line up with TRBD1. The assigned J gene may be wrong: the sequence end matches TRBJ2-5 better. This CDR3 contains 14 residues. Germline values: CDR1 MGHRA, CDR2 YSYEKL. The DNA for the CDR3 is TGCGCCAGCAGCCAGGCCGGGACAGCGGAGACCCAGTACTTC. Translated: CASSQAGTAETQYF.

The chain couples TRBV20-1 to TRBJ2-7; TRBD2 matches at 9 bases. CDR3 length: 14 amino acids. V trimming: 5 bases; J trimming: 3 bases; junction bases outside the gene matches: 8. Germline CDR1 DFQATT, CDR2 SNEGSKA (reference sequence). CDR3 sequence reads: CSAVSGSLIYEQYF. The CDR3 nucleotides read TGCAGTGCTGTTAGCGGGAGCCTTATCTACGAGCAGTACTTC.

This chain uses TRBV29-1 with TRBJ2-7; no clear D. The CDR3 contains 14 residues. Germline V gives CDR1 SQVTM, CDR2 ANQGSEA. Trimming took off 1 base at V and 0 bases at J, with 10 bases between the two ends. The CDR3 sequence: CSVEADGYSYEQYF. Written as DNA, the CDR3 is TGCAGCGTTGAAGCCGACGGTTACTCCTACGAGCAGTACTTC.

The chain combines TRBV6-5 with TRBJ2-3, with TRBD2 matching over 10 bases. Germline lookup yields CDR1 MNHEY and CDR2 SVGAGI. This CDR3 contains 15 residues. The V segment lost 6 bases and the J segment 1 base; nucleotides outside the gene matches: 4. CDR3: CASSYLAGGTDTQYF. The CDR3 nucleotides are TGTGCCAGCAGCTACCTAGCGGGGGGCACAGATACGCAGTATTTT.

This sequence joins TRBV10-3 and TRBJ2-3, with D tentatively TRBD1 (5 bases). The CDR3 has 13 amino acids. CDR1 and CDR2 from the germline V gene are ENHRY and SYGVKD. Trimming took off 4 bases at V and 4 bases at J, with 9 bases between the two ends. CDR3 nucleotide sequence: TGTGCCATCAGTGTAGCAGGGCCAGATACGCAGTATTTT. Protein sequence: CAISVAGPDTQYF.

There are a few counts of this clonotype. The V and J genes are TRBV4-2 and TRBJ1-2; no definite D call. In germline, CDR1 is LGHNA, CDR2 YNFKEQ. The CDR3 loop spans 14 amino acids. V was cut by 1 base and J by 11 bases, with 17 bases left in between. The CDR3 is CASSQVSLDREYTF. CDR3 sequence (DNA): TGTGCCAGCAGCCAAGTATCTTTGGATCGGGAGTACACCTTC.

This clonotype was detected a few times. The gene calls are TRBV29-1 and TRBJ2-6; D may be TRBD1 or TRBD2 (5 bases each). Germline CDR1 reads SQVTM; CDR2 reads ANQGSEA. The V end was cut by 0 bases, the J end by 0 bases, with 9 bases between. The CDR3 sequence is 16 residues long. As DNA, the CDR3 is TGCAGCGTTGAAGATTCAGGGAGCTCTGGGGCCAACGTCCTGACTTTC. Amino acids: CSVEDSGSSGANVLTF.

The rearrangement uses TRBV3-1 and TRBJ2-1, with D perhaps being TRBD1 or TRBD2 (5 bases each). This CDR3 region has 17 residues. V was shortened by 2 bases and J by 6 bases, with 20 bases between the two germline ends. Per the germline V gene, CDR1 is LGHDT and CDR2 is YNNKEL (reference sequence). CDR3 loop: CASSQTGTLNLFNEQFF. In nucleotides, the CDR3 is TGTGCCAGCAGCCAAACCGGGACCTTAAACCTCTTCAATGAGCAGTTCTTC.

The chain recombines TRBV10-3 with TRBJ2-7, with D perhaps matching TRBD1 (5 bases). The V gene's germline CDR1 is ENHRY and CDR2 SYGVKD. V shed 4 bases and J shed 3 bases, with 10 bases lying between them. The CDR3 extends over 13 amino acids. CDR3 protein: CAISGQRGYEQYF. The DNA of the CDR3 is TGTGCCATCAGTGGACAAAGGGGCTACGAGCAGTACTTC.

In its sample, this clonotype was seen many times. The V call is TRBV12-3 or TRBV12-4, the J call TRBJ2-7; tentatively, D is TRBD1 or TRBD2 (5 bases each). This CDR3 has 12 residues. Trimming cost V 6 bases and J 3 bases, with 9 bases left between them. The DNA of the CDR3 is TGTGCCAGCAGCCGGGACCTCTACGAGCAGTACTTC. Translation gives CASSRDLYEQYF.

This clonotype was seen a handful of times. This chain joins TRBV4-1 and TRBJ2-1; either TRBD1 or TRBD2 may fit D (5 bases each). V lost 6 bases, J lost 5 bases, and 14 bases lay in between. In germline, CDR1 is MGHRA, CDR2 YSYEKL. The CDR3 extends over 14 amino acids. The CDR3 DNA sequence: TGCGCCAGCAGGCCGGGACGTTTTAACAATGAGCAGTTCTTC. Its protein product is CASRPGRFNNEQFF.

Only one count was recorded for this clonotype. The rearrangement uses TRBV12-3 or TRBV12-4 and TRBJ2-7, with D hard to call. CDR3 length equals 13 residues. With 3 bases removed from V and 6 bases from J, the gap between germline ends came to 12 bases. CDR3 nucleotide sequence: TGTGCCAGCAGTTTTACGGATCTCGGCGAGCAGTACTTC. This encodes CASSFTDLGEQYF.

V is TRBV12-3 or TRBV12-4 and J is TRBJ2-5, with D possibly TRBD1 on 5 matching bases. The CDR3 has 13 amino acids. V dropped 7 bases and J dropped 3 bases, with 12 bases sitting between them. The CDR3 spells CASTDTGKETQYF. CDR3 in DNA: TGTGCCAGCACCGACACAGGAAAAGAGACCCAGTACTTC.

Details on this clonotype: The junction differs from germline at one of its ends, possibly a read error. The rearrangement joins TRBV10-3 to TRBJ2-7, with D possibly called TRBD1 or TRBD2 (7 bases each). This CDR3 comprises 14 residues. The germline CDR1 and CDR2 sequences are ENHRY and SYGVKD. Written as DNA, the CDR3 is TGTGCCGTCAGTAGCCGGGGGGACAGATACGAGCAGTACTTC. Protein sequence: CAVSSRGDRYEQYF.

This clonotype appeared a few times. CDR3 sequence reads: CASSPYPRVDTDTQYF. DNA of the CDR3: TGTGCCAGCAGCCCGTACCCCAGGGTCGACACAGATACGCAGTATTTT. J is TRBJ2-3 and V is TRBV7-9, with D possibly TRBD1 on 5 matching bases. The CDR3 runs 16 residues. Germline values: CDR1 SEHNR, CDR2 FQNEAQ (reference sequence). The V end lost 5 bases, the J end lost 2 bases, and 17 bases lay between the germline ends.

This chain uses TRBV6-6 with TRBJ1-1; D uncertain. The CDR3 loop spans 13 amino acids. The V gene's germline CDR1 is MNHNY and CDR2 SVGAGI (reference sequence). The V and J ends lost 7 bases and 0 bases respectively, with 9 bases between them. This chain's CDR3 is CASTLSLNTEAFF. CDR3 DNA sequence: TGTGCCAGCACCCTTTCTTTGAACACTGAAGCTTTCTTT.